What follows describes a single TCR beta chain. The target antigen is unknown. The record originates from a study of naive and memory T cell subsets. Study-wide findings and caveats: TCR transcript changes with activation or differentiation may affect this RNA method.

After removal of 6 bases from V and 0 bases from J, the junction contained 7 bases not matched to a gene. The CDR3 runs to 17 residues. CDR1 MNHEY and CDR2 SVGEGT come from the germline V gene. Blood and skin TCR RNA was reverse transcribed with alpha and beta constant primers. MiXCR was run by TCRdb on the 5' RACE reads, yielding one entry per CDR3 protein. Counted here are more than 20,000 distinct CDR3 sequences, roughly 25% occurring once; the ten biggest clones make up around 2%. Adult healthy volunteers gave 2.5 ml peripheral blood for whole-blood RNA. This receptor was taken from a female donor in good health. The V and J genes are TRBV6-2 or TRBV6-3 and TRBJ2-1; 11 bases fit TRBD2. CDR3 nucleotides: TGTGCCAGCAGCCGAGCGACTAGCGGGATCTCCTACAATGAGCAGTTCTTC. This codes for CASSRATSGISYNEQFF.